Reported below is one TCR beta chain. Antigen specificity is unknown. The data belong to a study of T cell responses to AZD1222 COVID-19 vaccine. Regarding the study as a whole: Increased Spike-specific TCR breadth and depth were observed after two AZD1222 doses.

The CDR3 runs 17 residues. Germline V gives CDR1 MGHRA, CDR2 YSYEKL. V was pared by 0 bases and J by 1 base, with 12 bases between. Sequencing was performed with immunoSEQ multiplex PCR; in TCRdb, only in-frame clones are kept and a portion is missing. The table has more than 100,000 clones, about nine tenths seen once. This chain links TRBV4-1 with TRBJ2-2; D is uncertain. The sequence came from an adult who received the AZD1222 COVID-19 vaccine. Sequenced here: peripheral blood, sampled 28 days after the second AZD1222 dose. In DNA form, the CDR3 reads TGCGCCAGCAGCCAAGATTTTCTGTCGGGGAACACCGGGGAGCTGTTTTTT. Encoded protein: CASSQDFLSGNTGELFF.